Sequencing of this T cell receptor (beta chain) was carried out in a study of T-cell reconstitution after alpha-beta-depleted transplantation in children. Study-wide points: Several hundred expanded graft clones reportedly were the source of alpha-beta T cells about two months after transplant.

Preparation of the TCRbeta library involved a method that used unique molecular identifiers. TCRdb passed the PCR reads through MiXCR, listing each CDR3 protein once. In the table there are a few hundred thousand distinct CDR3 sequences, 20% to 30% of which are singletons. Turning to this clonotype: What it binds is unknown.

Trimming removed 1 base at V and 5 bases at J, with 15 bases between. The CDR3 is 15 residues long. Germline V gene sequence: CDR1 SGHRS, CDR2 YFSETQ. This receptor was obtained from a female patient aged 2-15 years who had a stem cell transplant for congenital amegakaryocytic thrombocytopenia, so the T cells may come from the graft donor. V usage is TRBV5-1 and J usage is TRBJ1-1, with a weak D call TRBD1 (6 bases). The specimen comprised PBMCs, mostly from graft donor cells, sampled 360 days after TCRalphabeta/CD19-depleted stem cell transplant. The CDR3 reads CASSLLGQLVTEAFF. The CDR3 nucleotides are TGCGCCAGCAGCTTGCTAGGACAGTTAGTAACTGAAGCTTTCTTT.